Each of the 27 T cell receptor beta chains below was sequenced from the same sample in a study of blood T cell repertoires in COVID-19. Generated by immunoSEQ multiplex PCR, the TCRdb table keeps only in-frame clones and is missing some. The sample includes hundreds of thousands of clones, approximately 90% of them seen just once. Source material: peripheral blood. Receptors originate from a woman in her twenties or thirties with active or convalescent COVID-19.

This clone was found once. The chain uses TRBV6-4 and TRBJ2-7; D might be TRBD2 (5 bases). The CDR3 is made up of 11 amino acids. The germline V gene has CDR1 MRHNA and CDR2 SNTAGT. Trimming stripped 7 bases from V and 12 bases from J, with 16 bases between. The CDR3: CASNGGRSRYF. The CDR3 bases are TGTGCCAGCAACGGAGGACGGAGCCGGTACTTC.

The chain couples TRBV7-2 to TRBJ1-2, with 9 nucleotides matching TRBD1. The germline CDR1 and CDR2 sequences are SGHTA and FQGNSA. The J segment lost 4 bases and the V segment lost 5 bases, leaving 8 bases of the junction unmatched. The CDR3 totals 15 residues. CDR3 residues: CASSPGTGIAYGYTF. The CDR3 region has the DNA TGTGCCAGCAGCCCCGGGACAGGGATCGCCTATGGCTACACCTTC.

The rearrangement joins TRBV5-4 to TRBJ2-3, with 7 positions matching TRBD1. CDR1 and CDR2 from the germline V gene are SGHNT and YYREEE (reference sequence). After removal of 1 base from V and 4 bases from J, the junction contained 3 bases not matched to a gene. The CDR3 consists of 14 residues. In DNA, the CDR3 is TGTGCCAGCAGCTTGCAACAGGGGTCAGATACGCAGTATTTT. Its translation is CASSLQQGSDTQYF. Looking up the rest from reference TRBV5-4 and TRBJ2-3 gives the full variable domain: ETGVTQSPTHLIKTRGQQVTLRCSSQSGHNTVSWYQQALGQGPQFIFQYYREEENGRGNFPPRFSGLQFPNYSSELNVNALELDDSALYLCASSLQQGSDTQYFGPGTRLTVL.

The chain couples TRBV25-1 to TRBJ2-5, with D unresolved. V dropped 7 bases and J dropped 0 bases, with 3 bases sitting between them. The CDR3 loop spans 11 amino acids. Germline V CDR1 and CDR2: MGHDK, SYGVNS. The CDR3 protein is CASTYQETQYF. The CDR3 DNA reads as TGTGCCAGCACCTACCAAGAGACCCAGTACTTC.

The V gene is TRBV6-5, the J gene TRBJ1-6; TRBD1 aligns across 11 bases. Per germline, CDR1 MNHEY and CDR2 SVGAGI. The CDR3 is made up of 15 amino acids. With 6 bases clipped from V and 8 bases from J, the junction kept 6 bases outside the gene matches. The CDR3, as DNA: TGTGCCAGCAGGAGGACAGGGGGCGAGGATTCACCCCTCCACTTT. Protein sequence: CASRRTGGEDSPLHF.

The chain joins TRBV5-6 to TRBJ1-2; D remains unclear. V lost 0 bases and J 8 bases, leaving 14 bases between the germline ends. In germline, CDR1 is SGHDT, CDR2 YYEEEE. The CDR3 length is 14 residues. CDR3 sequence: CASSLALGQRGYTF. The DNA of the CDR3 is TGTGCCAGCAGCTTGGCCTTGGGTCAGAGGGGCTACACCTTC.

This chain joins TRBV6-7 and TRBJ2-7, with 8 bases identical to TRBD1. TRBV6-7 is marked as an open reading frame, function uncertain. There are 13 residues in the CDR3. V was pared by 7 bases and J by 4 bases, with 6 bases of the junction left unmatched. The CDR3 DNA follows: TGTGCCAGCACAGGGGGCCTCTCGTACGAGCAGTACTTC. Its translation is CASTGGLSYEQYF.

The chain employs TRBV7-9 and TRBJ2-2; D unclear. The CDR3 loop spans 15 amino acids. Germline assignment: CDR1 SEHNR and CDR2 FQNEAQ (reference sequence). Trimming left V 5 bases short and J 0 bases short, with 10 bases between. The CDR3 nucleotides read TGTGCCAGCAGCCCCTCCCCCTCGAACACCGGGGAGCTGTTTTTT. Encoded protein: CASSPSPSNTGELFF. Drawing the rest from reference TRBV7-9 and TRBJ2-2, the complete variable domain is DTGVSQNPRHKITKRGQNVTFRCDPISEHNRLYWYRQTLGQGPEFLTYFQNEAQLEKSRLLSDRFSAERPKGSFSTLEIQRTEQGDSAMYLCASSPSPSNTGELFFGEGSRLTVL.

This clone was seen a handful of times. The rearrangement links TRBV27 to TRBJ2-2; D is ambiguous. The germline V gene has CDR1 MNHEY and CDR2 SMNVEV (reference sequence). Trimming took 4 bases from V and 1 from J, leaving 4 bases between them. CDR3 length equals 13 residues. The CDR3 sequence is CASSSGNTGELFF. The CDR3 DNA reads as TGTGCCAGCAGTTCAGGGAACACCGGGGAGCTGTTTTTT.

The chain combines TRBV5-1 with TRBJ1-4, with a tentative D call TRBD1 (6 bases). This CDR3 comprises 18 residues. The germline V gene encodes CDR1 SGHRS and CDR2 YFSETQ. V was pared by 0 bases and J by 4 bases, with 19 bases between. For the CDR3, the DNA is TGCGCCAGCAGCTTGGCCTTTACAGCAGGGGAAGGTAATGAAAAACTGTTTTTT. Its protein is CASSLAFTAGEGNEKLFF.

The chain uses TRBV5-1 and TRBJ2-3, with 10 bases lining up with TRBD2. CDR3 length equals 15 residues. V shed 5 bases and J 2 bases; nucleotides not matched to a gene: 5. Germline lookup yields CDR1 SGHRS and CDR2 YFSETQ. CDR3: CASRSSGGVTDTQYF. Written as DNA, the CDR3 is TGCGCCAGCAGATCCAGCGGGGGGGTCACAGATACGCAGTATTTT.

This sequence joins TRBV2 and TRBJ1-5; D not certain. Germline V CDR1 and CDR2: SNHLY, FYNNEI. V was cut by 2 bases and J by 1 base, with 12 bases left in between. This CDR3 contains 16 residues. CDR3 amino acids: CASSEQSALSNQPQHF. CDR3 DNA: TGTGCCAGCAGTGAACAGTCTGCCTTAAGCAATCAGCCCCAGCATTTT.

The chain joins TRBV7-9 to TRBJ2-1; 15 bases are shared with TRBD2. CDR1 SEHNR and CDR2 FQNEAQ come from the germline V gene (reference sequence). Germline trimming cut 11 bases from V and 7 bases from J; bases unmatched to any gene: 3. CDR3 size: 13 residues. The CDR3 loop is CAGLAGGPNEQFF. DNA for the CDR3: TGTGCCGGACTAGCGGGGGGGCCGAATGAGCAGTTCTTC.

The genes are TRBV15 and TRBJ1-1; D is undetermined. The CDR3 sequence is 12 residues long. CDR1 and CDR2 from the germline V gene are LNHNV and YYDKDF (reference sequence). Trimming shortened V by 4 bases and J by 1 base, and 4 bases separated the two germline ends. CDR3 region: CATSKQNTEAFF. As DNA, the CDR3 is TGTGCCACCAGCAAACAGAACACTGAAGCTTTCTTT.

This clone was seen once. This chain uses TRBV3-1 (or the pseudogene TRBV3-2) with TRBJ2-7; TRBD2 matches at 14 bases. In germline, CDR1 is LGHDT, CDR2 YNNKEL (reference sequence). The CDR3 is 20 amino acids. With V trimmed by 0 bases and J by 6 bases, 16 bases remained unmatched. CDR3 in amino acids: CASSQDQKTGTSGSGSEQYF. CDR3 coding DNA: TGTGCCAGCAGCCAAGATCAAAAAACCGGGACTAGCGGGAGTGGTAGCGAGCAGTACTTC.

The chain joins TRBV7-8 to TRBJ1-1; 8 positions match TRBD1. The CDR3 consists of 13 residues. Germline V lookup: CDR1 SGHVS, CDR2 FQNEAQ. J lost 7 bases, V lost 3 bases, and 4 bases had no gene match. The CDR3: CASSLQGANEAFF. In DNA form, the CDR3 reads TGTGCCAGCAGCTTGCAGGGGGCAAATGAAGCTTTCTTT.

This chain links TRBV30 with TRBJ1-2, with D perhaps TRBD1 (6 bases). V was pared by 4 bases and J by 3 bases, with 9 bases between. The CDR3 runs 12 residues. Per germline, CDR1 GTSNPN and CDR2 SVGIG (reference sequence). The CDR3 nucleotides are TGTGCCTGGATACAGGGTTACTATGGCTACACCTTC. Residues: CAWIQGYYGYTF. The complete variable domain, with remaining parts taken from reference TRBV30 and TRBJ1-2, reads SQTIHQWPATLVQPVGSPLSLECTVEGTSNPNLYWYRQAAGRGLQLLFYSVGIGQISSEVPQNLSASRPQDRQFILSSKKLLLSDSGFYLCAWIQGYYGYTFGSGTRLTVV.

The chain joins TRBV4-2 to TRBJ2-1; TRBD2 matches 8 bases. Germline trimming cut 2 bases from V and 8 bases from J; bases unmatched to any gene: 8. CDR1 and CDR2 from the germline V gene are LGHNA and YNFKEQ. The CDR3 covers 15 residues. The CDR3 DNA is TGTGCCAGCAGCCAACCAGCGGGAGTTTCGGATGAGCAGTTCTTC. Protein sequence: CASSQPAGVSDEQFF.

The chain employs TRBV30 and TRBJ1-1; D unresolved. The length of the CDR3 is 13 residues. CDR1 and CDR2 from the germline V gene are GTSNPN and SVGIG (reference sequence). Trimming left V 5 bases short and J 1 base short, with 11 bases between. CDR3 sequence (DNA): TGTGCCTGGGGGGAGGCCGGGAACACTGAAGCTTTCTTT. Translated: CAWGEAGNTEAFF.

This clone turned up a few times. The chain links TRBV5-1 to TRBJ1-1; the D gene is possibly TRBD1 (6 bases). Trimming pared 5 bases from V and 1 base from J, leaving 9 bases between. Looked up from germline, CDR1 is SGHRS and CDR2 is YFSETQ. The CDR3 consists of 13 residues. CDR3 coding DNA: TGCGCCAGCAGTTACAGGGAGAACACTGAAGCTTTCTTT. This encodes CASSYRENTEAFF. Using reference TRBV5-1 and TRBJ1-1 for the parts outside the CDR3, the full variable domain is KAGVTQTPRYLIKTRGQQVTLSCSPISGHRSVSWYQQTPGQGLQFLFEYFSETQRNKGNFPGRFSGRQFSNSRSEMNVSTLELGDSALYLCASSYRENTEAFFGQGTRLTVV.

The CDR3 sequence: CASSETARDQPQHF. The DNA of the CDR3 is TGTGCCAGCAGTGAAACAGCCCGCGATCAGCCCCAGCATTTT. The chain combines TRBV2 with TRBJ1-5; the D is unclear. The CDR3 covers 14 residues. With 2 bases removed from V and 5 bases from J, the gap between germline ends came to 10 bases. The germline CDR1 and CDR2 sequences are SNHLY and FYNNEI.

This chain joins TRBV4-1 and TRBJ1-3; 8 nucleotides match TRBD1. The germline CDR1 and CDR2 sequences are MGHRA and YSYEKL. This CDR3 spans 15 amino acids. The junction had 6 bases not matched to a gene; V was cut back by 4 bases and J by 4 bases. For the CDR3, the DNA is TGCGCCAGCAGCCCCCAGGGGGCCGACGGAAACACCATATATTTT. Amino acid sequence: CASSPQGADGNTIYF.

The genes are TRBV5-1 and TRBJ2-4; D remains unclear. The V gene's germline CDR1 is SGHRS and CDR2 YFSETQ. This CDR3 comprises 14 residues. Between the trimmed V and J ends, which lost 0 bases and 7 bases, there was a span of 11 bases. This chain's CDR3 is CASSLDQALNIQYF. DNA for the CDR3: TGCGCCAGCAGCTTGGATCAGGCCCTTAACATTCAGTACTTC.

The chain employs TRBV18 and TRBJ1-1; D unclear. The V gene's germline CDR1 is KGHSH and CDR2 LQKENI. V dropped 5 bases and J dropped 1 base, with 11 bases sitting between them. The CDR3 has 14 amino acids. The CDR3 here is CASSSNSWNTEAFF. Here the CDR3 DNA reads TGTGCCAGCTCATCTAATTCGTGGAACACTGAAGCTTTCTTT.

V is TRBV15 and J is TRBJ2-7; 8 bases line up with TRBD1. The CDR3 covers 16 residues. Germline V CDR1 and CDR2: LNHNV, YYDKDF (reference sequence). The V and J ends lost 4 bases and 3 bases, in that order; junction bases with no gene match: 11. This chain's CDR3 is CATSTLGQGSGYEQYF. The CDR3, as DNA: TGTGCCACCAGCACCTTAGGACAGGGCTCCGGCTACGAGCAGTACTTC.

This clone has only one observation. This sequence joins TRBV10-2 and TRBJ1-1; TRBD1 is a possible D gene (5 bases). Trimming took off 2 bases at V and 1 base at J, with 11 bases between the two ends. Germline CDR1 reads WSHSY; CDR2 reads SAAADI. CDR3 length equals 15 residues. The CDR3: CASSEPGVGNTEAFF. The DNA of the CDR3 is TGCGCCAGCAGTGAGCCGGGGGTGGGGAACACTGAAGCTTTCTTT.

The gene calls are TRBV7-2 and TRBJ2-7; 9 bases fit TRBD2. Germline CDR1 and CDR2: SGHTA and FQGNSA. This CDR3 region has 15 residues. V lost 1 base and J lost 4; bases outside the gene matches: 5. DNA for the CDR3: TGTGCCAGCAGCTTAGTTAGCGGGAGTTCATACGAGCAGTACTTC. Translating gives CASSLVSGSSYEQYF.